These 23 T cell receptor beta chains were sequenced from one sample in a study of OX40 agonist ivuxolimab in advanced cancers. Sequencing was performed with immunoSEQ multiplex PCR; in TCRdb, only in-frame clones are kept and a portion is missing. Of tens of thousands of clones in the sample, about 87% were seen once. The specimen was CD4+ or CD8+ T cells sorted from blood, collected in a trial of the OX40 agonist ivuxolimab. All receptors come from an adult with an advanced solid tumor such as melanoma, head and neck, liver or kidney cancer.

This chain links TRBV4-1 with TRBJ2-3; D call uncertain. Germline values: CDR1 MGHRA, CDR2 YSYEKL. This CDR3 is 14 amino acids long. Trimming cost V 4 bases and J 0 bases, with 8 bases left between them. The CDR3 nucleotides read TGCGCCAGCAGCCCAGGACGGAGCACAGATACGCAGTATTTT. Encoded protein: CASSPGRSTDTQYF.

The CDR3 bases are TGCGCCAGCAGCTTGGTCGGGGACGGTGGTGAAAAACTGTTTTTT. Its translation is CASSLVGDGGEKLFF. The J gene is TRBJ1-4, the V gene TRBV5-1; D might be TRBD1 (5 bases). The V end lost 0 bases, the J end lost 7 bases, and 13 bases lay between the germline ends. CDR1 and CDR2 (germline): SGHRS, YFSETQ. The CDR3 runs 15 residues.

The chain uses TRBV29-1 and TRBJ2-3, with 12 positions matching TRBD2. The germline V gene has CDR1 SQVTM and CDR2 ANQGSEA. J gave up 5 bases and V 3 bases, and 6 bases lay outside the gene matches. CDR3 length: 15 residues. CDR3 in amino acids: CSVDPSGRAVDTQYF. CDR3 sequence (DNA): TGCAGCGTTGACCCTAGCGGGAGGGCCGTAGATACGCAGTATTTT.

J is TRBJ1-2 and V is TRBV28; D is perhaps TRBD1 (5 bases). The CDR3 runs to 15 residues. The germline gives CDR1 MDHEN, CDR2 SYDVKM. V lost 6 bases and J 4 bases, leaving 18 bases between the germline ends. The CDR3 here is CASSPAAWGRYGYTF. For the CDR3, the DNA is TGTGCCAGCAGCCCCGCCGCCTGGGGCCGCTATGGCTACACCTTC.

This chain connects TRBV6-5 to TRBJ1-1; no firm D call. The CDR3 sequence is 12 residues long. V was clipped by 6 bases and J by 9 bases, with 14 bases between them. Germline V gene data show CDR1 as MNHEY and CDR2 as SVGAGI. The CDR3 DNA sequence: TGTGCCAGCAGCCCGGTCCACGGGAAAGCTTTCTTT. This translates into CASSPVHGKAFF.

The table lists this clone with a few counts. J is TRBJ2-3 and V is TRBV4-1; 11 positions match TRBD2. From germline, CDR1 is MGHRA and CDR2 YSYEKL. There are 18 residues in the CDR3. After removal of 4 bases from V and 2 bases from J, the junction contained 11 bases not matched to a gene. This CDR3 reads CASSRSGLAGGFTDTQYF. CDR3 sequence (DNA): TGCGCCAGCAGCCGCTCTGGGTTAGCGGGGGGGTTCACAGATACGCAGTATTTT.

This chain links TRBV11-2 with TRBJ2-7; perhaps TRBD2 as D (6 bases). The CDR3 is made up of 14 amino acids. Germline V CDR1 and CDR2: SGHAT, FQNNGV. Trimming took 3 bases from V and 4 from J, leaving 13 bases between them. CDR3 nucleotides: TGTGCCAGCAGCTTCTCTGGGGGGTATTACGAGCAGTACTTC. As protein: CASSFSGGYYEQYF.

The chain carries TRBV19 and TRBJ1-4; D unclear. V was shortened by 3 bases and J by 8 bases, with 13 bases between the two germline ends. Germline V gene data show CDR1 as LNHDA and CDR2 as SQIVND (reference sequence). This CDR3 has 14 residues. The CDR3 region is CASSIQAEGEKLFF. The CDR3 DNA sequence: TGTGCCAGTAGTATTCAGGCGGAGGGAGAAAAACTGTTTTTT.

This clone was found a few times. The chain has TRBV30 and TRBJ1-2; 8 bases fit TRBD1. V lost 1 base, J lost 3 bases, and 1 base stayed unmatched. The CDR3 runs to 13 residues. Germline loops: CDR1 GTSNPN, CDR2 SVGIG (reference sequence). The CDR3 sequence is CAWSGTGYYGYTF. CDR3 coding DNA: TGTGCCTGGAGTGGGACAGGGTACTATGGCTACACCTTC.

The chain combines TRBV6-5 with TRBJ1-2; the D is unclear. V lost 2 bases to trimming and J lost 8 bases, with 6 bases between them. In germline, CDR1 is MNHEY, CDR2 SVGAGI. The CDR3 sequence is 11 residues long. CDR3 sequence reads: CASSYLPGYTF. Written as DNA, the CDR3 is TGTGCCAGCAGTTACCTTCCCGGCTACACCTTC.

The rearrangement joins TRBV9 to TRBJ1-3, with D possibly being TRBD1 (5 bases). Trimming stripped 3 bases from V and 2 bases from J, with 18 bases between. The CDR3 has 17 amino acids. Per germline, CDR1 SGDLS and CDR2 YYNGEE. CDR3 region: CASSADPLGVTGNTIYF. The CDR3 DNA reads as TGTGCCAGCAGCGCAGATCCATTAGGGGTAACTGGAAACACCATATATTTT.

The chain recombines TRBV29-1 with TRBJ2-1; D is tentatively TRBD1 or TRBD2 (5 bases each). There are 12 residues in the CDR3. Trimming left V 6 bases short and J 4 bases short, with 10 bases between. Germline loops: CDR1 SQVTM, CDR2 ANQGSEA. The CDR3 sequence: CSVGTAYNEQFF. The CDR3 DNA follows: TGCAGCGTGGGGACCGCTTACAATGAGCAGTTCTTC.

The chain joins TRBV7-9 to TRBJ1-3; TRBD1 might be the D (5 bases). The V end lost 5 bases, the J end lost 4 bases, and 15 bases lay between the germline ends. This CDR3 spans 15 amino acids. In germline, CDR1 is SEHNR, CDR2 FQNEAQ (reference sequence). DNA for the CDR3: TGTGCCAGCAGCCCAGGACAATGGTTGGGAAACACCATATATTTT. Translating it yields CASSPGQWLGNTIYF.

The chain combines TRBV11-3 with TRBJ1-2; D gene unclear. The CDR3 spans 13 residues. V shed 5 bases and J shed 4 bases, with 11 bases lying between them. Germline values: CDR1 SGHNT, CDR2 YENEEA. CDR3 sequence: CASSPDGTYGYTF. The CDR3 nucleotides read TGTGCCAGCAGCCCCGACGGCACCTATGGCTACACCTTC.

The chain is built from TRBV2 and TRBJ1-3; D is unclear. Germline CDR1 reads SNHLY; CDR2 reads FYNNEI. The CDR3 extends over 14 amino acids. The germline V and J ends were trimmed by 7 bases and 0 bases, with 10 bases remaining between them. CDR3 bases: TGTGCCAGCAATCAGGCCTCCTCTGGAAACACCATATATTTT. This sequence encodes CASNQASSGNTIYF.

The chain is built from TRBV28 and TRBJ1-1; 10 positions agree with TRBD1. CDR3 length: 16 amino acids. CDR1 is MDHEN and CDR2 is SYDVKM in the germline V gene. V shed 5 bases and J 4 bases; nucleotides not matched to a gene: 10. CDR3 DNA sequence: TGTGCCAGCAGTACCGCCCGACAGGGGGCGGTCACTGAAGCTTTCTTT. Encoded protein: CASSTARQGAVTEAFF.

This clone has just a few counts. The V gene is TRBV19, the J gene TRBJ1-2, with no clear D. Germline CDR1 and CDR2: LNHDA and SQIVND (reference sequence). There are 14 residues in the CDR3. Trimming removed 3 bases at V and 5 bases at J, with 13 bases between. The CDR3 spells CASSIVAEVYGYTF. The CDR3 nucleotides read TGTGCCAGTAGTATTGTAGCAGAGGTTTATGGCTACACCTTC.

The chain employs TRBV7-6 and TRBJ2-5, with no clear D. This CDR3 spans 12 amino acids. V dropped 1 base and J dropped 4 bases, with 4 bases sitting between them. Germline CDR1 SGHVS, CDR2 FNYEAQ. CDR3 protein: CASSLGRETQYF. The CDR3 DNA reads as TGTGCCAGCAGCTTAGGGAGAGAGACCCAGTACTTC.

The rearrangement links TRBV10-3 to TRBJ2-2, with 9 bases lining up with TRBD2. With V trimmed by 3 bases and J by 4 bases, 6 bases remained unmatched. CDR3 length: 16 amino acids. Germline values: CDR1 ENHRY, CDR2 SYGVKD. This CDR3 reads CAISDGLAGPTGELFF. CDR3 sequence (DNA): TGTGCCATCAGTGACGGCCTAGCGGGACCCACCGGGGAGCTGTTTTTT.

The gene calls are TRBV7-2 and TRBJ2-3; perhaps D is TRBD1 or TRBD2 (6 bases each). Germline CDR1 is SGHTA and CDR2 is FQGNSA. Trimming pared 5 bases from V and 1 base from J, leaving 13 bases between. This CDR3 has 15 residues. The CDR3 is CASSQWGAGTDTQYF. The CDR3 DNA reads TGTGCCAGCAGCCAATGGGGGGCCGGCACAGATACGCAGTATTTT.

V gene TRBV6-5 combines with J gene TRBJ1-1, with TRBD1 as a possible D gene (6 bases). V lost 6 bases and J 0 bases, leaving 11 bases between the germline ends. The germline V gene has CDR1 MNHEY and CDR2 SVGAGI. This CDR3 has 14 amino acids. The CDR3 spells CASRSGQMNTEAFF. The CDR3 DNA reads TGTGCCAGCAGATCAGGACAGATGAACACTGAAGCTTTCTTT.

DNA of the CDR3: TGTGCCAGCAGCTTAGGTTTGGCTAGCGGGGGACTGAGCACAGATACGCAGTATTTT. Protein sequence: CASSLGLASGGLSTDTQYF. The chain recombines TRBV11-3 with TRBJ2-3; 10 nucleotides align to TRBD2. After removal of 1 base from V and 0 bases from J, the junction contained 10 bases not matched to a gene. Looked up from germline, CDR1 is SGHNT and CDR2 is YENEEA. This CDR3 is 19 amino acids long.

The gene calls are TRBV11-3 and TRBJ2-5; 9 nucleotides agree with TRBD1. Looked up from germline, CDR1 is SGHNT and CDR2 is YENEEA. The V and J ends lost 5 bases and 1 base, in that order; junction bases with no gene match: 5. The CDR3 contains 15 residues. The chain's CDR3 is CASSRGQGGQETQYF. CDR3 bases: TGTGCCAGCAGCCGGGGACAGGGTGGCCAAGAGACCCAGTACTTC.